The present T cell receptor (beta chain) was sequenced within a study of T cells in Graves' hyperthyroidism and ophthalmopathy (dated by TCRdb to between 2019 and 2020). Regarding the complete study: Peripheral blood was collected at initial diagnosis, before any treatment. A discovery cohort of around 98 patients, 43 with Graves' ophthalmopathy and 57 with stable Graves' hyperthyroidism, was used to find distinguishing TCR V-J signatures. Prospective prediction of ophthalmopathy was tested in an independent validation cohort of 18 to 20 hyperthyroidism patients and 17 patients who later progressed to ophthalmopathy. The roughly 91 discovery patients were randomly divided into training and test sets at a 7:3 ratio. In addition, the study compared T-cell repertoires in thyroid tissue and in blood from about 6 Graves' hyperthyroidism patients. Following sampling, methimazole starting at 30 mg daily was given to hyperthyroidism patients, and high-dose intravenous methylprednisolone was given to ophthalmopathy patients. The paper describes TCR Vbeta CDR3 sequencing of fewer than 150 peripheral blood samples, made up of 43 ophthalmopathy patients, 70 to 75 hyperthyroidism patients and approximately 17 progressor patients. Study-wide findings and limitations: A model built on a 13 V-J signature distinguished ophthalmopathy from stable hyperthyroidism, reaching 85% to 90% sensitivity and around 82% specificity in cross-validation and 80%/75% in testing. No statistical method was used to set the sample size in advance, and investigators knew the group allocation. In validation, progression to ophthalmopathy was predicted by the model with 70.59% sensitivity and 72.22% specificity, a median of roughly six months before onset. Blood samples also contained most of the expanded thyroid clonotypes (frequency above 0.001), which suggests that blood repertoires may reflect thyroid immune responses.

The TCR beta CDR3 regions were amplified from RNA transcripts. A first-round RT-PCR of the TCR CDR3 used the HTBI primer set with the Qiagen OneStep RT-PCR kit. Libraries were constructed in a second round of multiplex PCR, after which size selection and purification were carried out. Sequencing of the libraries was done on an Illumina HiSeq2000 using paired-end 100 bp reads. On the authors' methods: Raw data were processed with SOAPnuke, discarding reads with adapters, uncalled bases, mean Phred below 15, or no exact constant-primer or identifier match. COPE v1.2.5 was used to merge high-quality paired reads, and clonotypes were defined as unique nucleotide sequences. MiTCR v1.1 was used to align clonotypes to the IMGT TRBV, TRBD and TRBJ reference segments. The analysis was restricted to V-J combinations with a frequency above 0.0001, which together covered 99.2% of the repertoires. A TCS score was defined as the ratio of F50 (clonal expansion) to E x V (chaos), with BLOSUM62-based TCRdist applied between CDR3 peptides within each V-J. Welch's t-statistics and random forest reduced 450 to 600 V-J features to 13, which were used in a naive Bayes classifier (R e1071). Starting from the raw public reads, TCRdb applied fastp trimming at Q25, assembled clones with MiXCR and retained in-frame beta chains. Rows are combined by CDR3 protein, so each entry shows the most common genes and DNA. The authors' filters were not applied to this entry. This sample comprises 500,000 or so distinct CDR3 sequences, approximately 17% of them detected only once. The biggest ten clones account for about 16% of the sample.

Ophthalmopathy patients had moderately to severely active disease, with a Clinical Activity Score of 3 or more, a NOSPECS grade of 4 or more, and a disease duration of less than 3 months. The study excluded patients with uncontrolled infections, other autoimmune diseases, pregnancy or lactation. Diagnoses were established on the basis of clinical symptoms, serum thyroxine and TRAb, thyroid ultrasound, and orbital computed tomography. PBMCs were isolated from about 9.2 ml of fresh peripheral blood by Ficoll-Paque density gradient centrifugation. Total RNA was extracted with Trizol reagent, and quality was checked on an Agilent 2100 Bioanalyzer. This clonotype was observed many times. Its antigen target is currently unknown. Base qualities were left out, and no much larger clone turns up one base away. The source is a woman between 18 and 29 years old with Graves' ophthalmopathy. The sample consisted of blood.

Read as DNA, the sequence is TGTGCCAGCAGCGAGGGCGGGGATTCGGGTCAGCCCCAGCATTTT. This gives the protein CASSEGGDSGQPQHF. The V and J genes are TRBV28 and TRBJ1-5, with the D gene not confidently named. The CDR3 starts with the cysteine, ends with the phenylalanine, and has 15 residues. CDR3 DNA only is kept here, 45 bases in frame from base 1. The germline V gene gives CDR1 as MDHEN and CDR2 as SYDVKM. The V and J ends are trimmed by 6 bases and 6 bases, leaving 18 bases between them.